These T cell receptor beta chains were read from a single sample in a study of read filtering for tumor transcriptome and immune sequencing. TCRdb analysed the reads with MiXCR anew, one entry per CDR3 protein. The table has about 57,000 distinct CDR3 sequences, less than 25% seen once; the top ten hold about 17%. Sequencing was done on a sample of a population of CD138-negative cells sorted from bone marrow. These receptors originate from a donor at least 40 years old with multiple myeloma. The CDR3 runs from the conserved cysteine through the conserved F or W. The order of the fields is V gene, CDR3 length, J gene, clone size, D gene, CDR3 protein, CDR3 DNA. The D gene is left open where the match is weak. Clone size is given for some rows only: seen once, a few or many times, or a class if the clone is expanded.

V: TRBV12-3/TRBV12-4; length: 15; J: TRBJ2-7; size: many; D: .; CDR3: CASSARRGSSYEQYF; DNA: TGTGCCAGCAGTGCCAGGCGGGGAAGCTCCTACGAGCAGTACTTC
V: TRBV6-1; length: 11; J: TRBJ2-3; size: many; D: .; CDR3: CASRLTDTQYF; DNA: TGTGCCAGCAGGCTCACAGATACGCAGTATTTT
V: TRBV2; length: 14; J: TRBJ2-2; size: many; D: TRBD1; CDR3: CASRDRGNTGELFF; DNA: TGTGCCAGCAGGGACAGGGGGAACACCGGGGAGCTGTTTTTT
V: TRBV7-2; length: 16; J: TRBJ2-3; size: many; D: TRBD1; CDR3: CASSLSPNTGADTQYF; DNA: TGTGCCAGCAGCTTAAGCCCTAATACAGGGGCAGATACGCAGTATTTT
V: TRBV23-1; length: 15; J: TRBJ2-2; size: .; D: .; CDR3: CASVSPGRRTGELFF; DNA: TGCGCCAGCGTATCTCCAGGGAGGAGGACCGGGGAGCTGTTTTTT
V: TRBV28; length: 17; J: TRBJ2-2; size: many; D: TRBD2; CDR3: CASSPGGLAGNTGELFF; DNA: TGTGCCAGCAGCCCCGGGGGACTAGCGGGTAACACCGGGGAGCTGTTTTTT
V: TRBV12-3/TRBV12-4; length: 15; J: TRBJ1-2; size: .; D: .; CDR3: CASSSWSRGGWGYTF; DNA: TGTGCCAGCAGTTCCTGGAGCAGGGGAGGCTGGGGCTACACCTTC
V: TRBV29-1; length: 13; J: TRBJ2-7; size: .; D: .; CDR3: CSVQQGPNREQYF; DNA: TGCAGCGTTCAACAGGGCCCCAACCGGGAGCAGTACTTC
V: TRBV7-9; length: 14; J: TRBJ1-6; size: many; D: .; CDR3: CASSLLLANSPLHF; DNA: TGTGCCAGCAGCCTCCTACTAGCTAATTCACCCCTCCACTTT
V: TRBV28; length: 11; J: TRBJ1-1; size: .; D: .; CDR3: CASNGQPRAFF; DNA: TGTGCCAGCAACGGTCAACCTCGGGCTTTCTTT
V: TRBV24-1; length: 14; J: TRBJ1-1; size: many; D: .; CDR3: CATSGSGVWTEAFF; DNA: TGTGCCACCAGTGGGTCGGGGGTGTGGACTGAAGCTTTCTTT
V: TRBV7-9; length: 15; J: TRBJ1-4; size: few; D: .; CDR3: CASSLGGTGREKLFF; DNA: TGTGCCAGCAGCTTAGGTGGCACCGGACGGGAAAAACTGTTTTTT
V: TRBV7-7; length: 13; J: TRBJ1-1; size: many; D: .; CDR3: CASSQDRNTEAFF; DNA: TGTGCTAGCAGCCAGGACAGGAACACTGAAGCTTTCTTT
V: TRBV28; length: 15; J: TRBJ2-7; size: many; D: .; CDR3: CASSFGGGISYEQYF; DNA: TGTGCCAGCAGTTTTGGTGGCGGGATCTCCTACGAGCAGTACTTC
V: TRBV6-1; length: 12; J: TRBJ2-7; size: many; D: .; CDR3: CASSDRWGEQYF; DNA: TGTGCCAGCAGTGATAGGTGGGGAGAGCAGTACTTC
V: TRBV12-3/TRBV12-4; length: 14; J: TRBJ2-7; size: few; D: .; CDR3: CASKPGQGYSEQYF; DNA: TGTGCCAGCAAACCGGGACAAGGCTACAGCGAGCAGTACTTC
V: TRBV29-1; length: 15; J: TRBJ2-3; size: many; D: TRBD1; CDR3: CSVEGSGGSTDTQYF; DNA: TGCAGCGTTGAAGGGTCAGGGGGCTCGACAGATACGCAGTATTTT
V: TRBV20-1; length: 15; J: TRBJ2-1; size: few; D: .; CDR3: CSARDPSSPNNEQFF; DNA: TGCAGTGCTAGAGACCCATCCAGCCCAAACAATGAGCAGTTCTTC
V: TRBV5-1; length: 15; J: TRBJ2-3; size: .; D: TRBD2; CDR3: CASSFGGGTADTQYF; DNA: TGCGCCAGCAGCTTCGGCGGGGGGACCGCAGATACGCAGTATTTT
V: TRBV20-1; length: 15; J: TRBJ1-5; size: many; D: .; CDR3: CSARAPGTGLGPQHF; DNA: TGCAGTGCTAGGGCCCCCGGGACGGGGTTGGGGCCCCAGCATTTT
V: TRBV7-9; length: 13; J: TRBJ2-7; size: many; D: .; CDR3: CASSAEGFHEQYF; DNA: TGTGCCAGCAGCGCGGAGGGATTCCACGAGCAGTACTTC
V: TRBV27; length: 15; J: TRBJ1-2; size: few; D: TRBD1; CDR3: CATKVIQGEDYGYTF; DNA: TGTGCCACCAAGGTGATACAGGGGGAGGACTATGGCTACACCTTC
V: TRBV7-3; length: 14; J: TRBJ2-5; size: many; D: .; CDR3: CASSLMGQGESQYF; DNA: TGTGCCAGCAGCTTAATGGGGCAGGGAGAGTCCCAGTACTTC
V: TRBV27; length: 15; J: TRBJ2-2; size: many; D: .; CDR3: CASRSWDLNTGELFF; DNA: TGTGCCAGCAGATCATGGGATTTGAACACCGGGGAGCTGTTTTTT
V: TRBV28; length: 13; J: TRBJ2-5; size: many; D: .; CDR3: CASSSGGWGTQYF; DNA: TGTGCCAGCAGTTCCGGGGGTTGGGGGACCCAGTACTTC
V: TRBV7-6; length: 14; J: TRBJ2-3; size: .; D: .; CDR3: CASSLEWGTDTQYF; DNA: TGTGCCAGCAGCTTAGAGTGGGGCACAGATACGCAGTATTTT
V: TRBV28; length: 16; J: TRBJ2-5; size: few; D: .; CDR3: CASSNDRWLGQETQYF; DNA: TGTGCCAGCTCCAACGATCGCTGGCTGGGGCAAGAGACCCAGTACTTC
V: TRBV5-1; length: 16; J: TRBJ2-3; size: .; D: .; CDR3: CASSLVAGALTDTQYF; DNA: TGCGCCAGCAGCTTGGTCGCCGGCGCCCTCACAGATACGCAGTATTTT
V: TRBV7-3; length: 12; J: TRBJ2-3; size: few; D: .; CDR3: CASSLTGDTQYF; DNA: TGTGCCAGCAGCTTAACGGGTGATACGCAGTATTTT
V: TRBV5-5; length: 14; J: TRBJ2-2; size: many; D: .; CDR3: CASSLADSLRELFF; DNA: TGTGCCAGCAGCTTGGCGGACAGTCTAAGGGAGCTGTTTTTT
V: TRBV29-1; length: 14; J: TRBJ2-3; size: .; D: .; CDR3: CSVLLDGEADTQYF; DNA: TGCAGCGTTCTCCTTGACGGGGAGGCAGATACGCAGTATTTT
V: TRBV2; length: 18; J: TRBJ2-3; size: many; D: TRBD2; CDR3: CASSEAWTSGSVRDTQYF; DNA: TGTGCCAGCAGTGAAGCATGGACTAGCGGGAGTGTCAGGGATACGCAGTATTTT
V: TRBV29-1; length: 11; J: TRBJ1-1; size: many; D: .; CDR3: CSGRRVAEAFF; DNA: TGCAGTGGCCGCAGGGTGGCTGAAGCTTTCTTT
V: TRBV6-5; length: 19; J: TRBJ1-5; size: few; D: TRBD1; CDR3: CASSYSSIPGQGIGQPQHF; DNA: TGTGCCAGCAGTTACTCGAGTATACCCGGACAGGGCATTGGTCAGCCCCAGCATTTT
V: TRBV20-1; length: 13; J: TRBJ2-5; size: many; D: TRBD1; CDR3: CSADRALQETQYF; DNA: TGCAGTGCTGACAGGGCCCTCCAAGAGACCCAGTACTTC
V: TRBV5-4; length: 15; J: TRBJ1-2; size: .; D: .; CDR3: CASSGQGFPNYGYTF; DNA: TGTGCCAGCAGCGGACAAGGGTTTCCTAACTATGGCTACACCTTC
V: TRBV27; length: 15; J: TRBJ1-4; size: .; D: .; CDR3: CASSFSDRSNEKLFF; DNA: TGTGCCAGCAGTTTTTCAGACAGAAGTAATGAAAAACTGTTTTTT
V: TRBV12-3/TRBV12-4; length: 17; J: TRBJ2-3; size: few; D: .; CDR3: CASSLGGGLPPPDTQYF; DNA: TGTGCCAGCAGTTTAGGTGGGGGTCTCCCCCCACCAGATACGCAGTATTTT
V: TRBV12-3/TRBV12-4; length: 14; J: TRBJ1-5; size: many; D: .; CDR3: CASSLGPPPGPQHF; DNA: TGTGCCAGCAGTTTAGGTCCTCCACCGGGGCCCCAGCATTTT
V: TRBV27; length: 15; J: TRBJ2-7; size: many; D: .; CDR3: CASSSPRSWRHEQYF; DNA: TGTGCCAGCAGCTCACCCCGATCGTGGAGGCACGAGCAGTACTTC
V: TRBV2; length: 14; J: TRBJ2-1; size: many; D: TRBD2; CDR3: CASSKGTSSPEQFF; DNA: TGTGCCAGCAGTAAAGGGACTAGCTCCCCTGAGCAGTTCTTC
V: TRBV29-1; length: 17; J: TRBJ2-1; size: .; D: TRBD2; CDR3: CSVETTKREGQYNEQFF; DNA: TGCAGCGTTGAAACCACTAAGCGGGAGGGCCAATACAATGAGCAGTTCTTC
V: TRBV20-1; length: 15; J: TRBJ1-1; size: many; D: .; CDR3: CSARDLGPGATEAFF; DNA: TGCAGTGCTAGAGATCTGGGACCAGGGGCCACTGAAGCTTTCTTT
V: TRBV7-9; length: 13; J: TRBJ1-4; size: .; D: .; CDR3: CASSLRGSEKLFF; DNA: TGTGCCAGCAGCTTGCGGGGAAGTGAAAAACTGTTTTTT
V: TRBV27; length: 11; J: TRBJ2-1; size: many; D: .; CDR3: CASRRNLEQFF; DNA: TGTGCCAGCAGACGGAACCTTGAGCAGTTCTTC
V: TRBV7-2; length: 16; J: TRBJ2-7; size: .; D: TRBD1; CDR3: CASSGEQDRTPYEQYF; DNA: TGTGCCAGCAGCGGGGAGCAGGACAGGACGCCCTACGAGCAGTACTTC
V: TRBV19; length: 13; J: TRBJ2-1; size: many; D: .; CDR3: CASNNQAGRQKFF; DNA: TGTGCCAGCAATAACCAAGCAGGGAGGCAGAAGTTCTTC